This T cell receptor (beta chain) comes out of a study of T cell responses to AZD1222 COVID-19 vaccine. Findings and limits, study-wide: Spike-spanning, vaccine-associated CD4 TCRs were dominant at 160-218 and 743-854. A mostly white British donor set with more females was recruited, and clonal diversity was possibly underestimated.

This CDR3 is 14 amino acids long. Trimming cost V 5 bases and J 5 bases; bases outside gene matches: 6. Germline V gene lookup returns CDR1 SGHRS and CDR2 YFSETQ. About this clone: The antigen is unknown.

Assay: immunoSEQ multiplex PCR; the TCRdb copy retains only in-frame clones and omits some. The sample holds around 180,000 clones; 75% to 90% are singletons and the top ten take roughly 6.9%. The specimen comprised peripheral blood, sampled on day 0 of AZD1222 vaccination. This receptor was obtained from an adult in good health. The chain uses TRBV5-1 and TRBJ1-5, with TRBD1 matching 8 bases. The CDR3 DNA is TGCGCCAGCAGACCGGACAGGGCCGATCAGCCCCAGCATTTT. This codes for CASRPDRADQPQHF.